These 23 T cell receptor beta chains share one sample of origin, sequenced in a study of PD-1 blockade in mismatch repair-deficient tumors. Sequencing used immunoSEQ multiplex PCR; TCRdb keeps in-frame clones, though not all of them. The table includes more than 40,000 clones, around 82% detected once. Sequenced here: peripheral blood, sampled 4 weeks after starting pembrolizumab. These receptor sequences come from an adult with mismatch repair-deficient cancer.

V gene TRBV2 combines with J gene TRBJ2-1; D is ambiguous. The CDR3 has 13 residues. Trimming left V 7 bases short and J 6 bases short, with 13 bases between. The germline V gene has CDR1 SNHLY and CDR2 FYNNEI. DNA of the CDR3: TGTGCCAGCATAGCCCCCTCGATCAATGAGCAGTTCTTC. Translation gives CASIAPSINEQFF.

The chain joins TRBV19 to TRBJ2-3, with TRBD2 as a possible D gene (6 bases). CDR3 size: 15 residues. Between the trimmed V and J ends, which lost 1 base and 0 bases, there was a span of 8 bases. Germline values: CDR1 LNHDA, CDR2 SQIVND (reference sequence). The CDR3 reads CASSIGGLSTDTQYF. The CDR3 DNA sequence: TGTGCCAGTAGTATAGGAGGACTAAGCACAGATACGCAGTATTTT.

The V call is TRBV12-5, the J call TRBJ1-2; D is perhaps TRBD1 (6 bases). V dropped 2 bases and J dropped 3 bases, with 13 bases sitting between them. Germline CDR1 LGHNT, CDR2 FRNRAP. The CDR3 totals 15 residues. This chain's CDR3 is CASGLTGRPYYGYTF. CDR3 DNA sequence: TGTGCTAGTGGTTTGACAGGGAGGCCTTACTATGGCTACACCTTC.

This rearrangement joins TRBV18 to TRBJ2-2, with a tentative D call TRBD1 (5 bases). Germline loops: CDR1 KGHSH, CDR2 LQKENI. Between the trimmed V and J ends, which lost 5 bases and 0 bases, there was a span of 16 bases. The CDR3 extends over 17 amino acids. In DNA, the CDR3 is TGTGCCAGCTCATCAAACGAGAAGGGGACGAACACCGGGGAGCTGTTTTTT. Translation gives CASSSNEKGTNTGELFF. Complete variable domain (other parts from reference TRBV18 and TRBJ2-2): NAGVMQNPRHLVRRRGQEARLRCSPMKGHSHVYWYRQLPEEGLKFMVYLQKENIIDESGMPKERFSAEFPKEGPSILRIQQVVRGDSAAYFCASSSNEKGTNTGELFFGEGSRLTVL.

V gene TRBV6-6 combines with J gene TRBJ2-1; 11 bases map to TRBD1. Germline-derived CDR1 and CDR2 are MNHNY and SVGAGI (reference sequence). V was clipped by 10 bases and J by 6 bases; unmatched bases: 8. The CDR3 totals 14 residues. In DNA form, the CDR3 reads TGTGCCACCACTGGGACAGGGGGTCGCAATGAGCAGTTCTTC. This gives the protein CATTGTGGRNEQFF.

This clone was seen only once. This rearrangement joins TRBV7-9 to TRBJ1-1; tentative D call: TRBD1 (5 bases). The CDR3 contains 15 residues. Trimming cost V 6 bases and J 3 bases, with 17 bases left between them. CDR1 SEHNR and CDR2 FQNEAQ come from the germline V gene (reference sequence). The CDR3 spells CASRRGLGRDTEAFF. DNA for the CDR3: TGTGCCAGCAGGCGGGGTTTGGGACGGGACACTGAAGCTTTCTTT.

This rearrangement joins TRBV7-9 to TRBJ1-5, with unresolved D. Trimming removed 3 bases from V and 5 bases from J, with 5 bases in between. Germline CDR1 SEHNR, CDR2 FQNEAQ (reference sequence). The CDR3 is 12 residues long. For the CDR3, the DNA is TGTGCCAGCAGCTTGGACCATCAGCCCCAGCATTTT. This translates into CASSLDHQPQHF.

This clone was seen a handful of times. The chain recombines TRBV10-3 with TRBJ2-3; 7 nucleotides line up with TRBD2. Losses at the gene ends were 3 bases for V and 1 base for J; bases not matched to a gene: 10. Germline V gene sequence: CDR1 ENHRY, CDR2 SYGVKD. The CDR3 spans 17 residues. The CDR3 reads CAISDLADEARTDTQYF. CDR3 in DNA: TGTGCCATCAGTGACCTAGCGGATGAAGCACGCACAGATACGCAGTATTTT.

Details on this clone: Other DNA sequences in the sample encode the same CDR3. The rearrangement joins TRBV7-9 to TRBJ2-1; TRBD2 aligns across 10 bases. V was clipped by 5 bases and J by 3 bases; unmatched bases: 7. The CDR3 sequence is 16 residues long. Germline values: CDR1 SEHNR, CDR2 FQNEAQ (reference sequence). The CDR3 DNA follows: TGTGCCAGCAGCCGGGACACTAGCGGGAACTACAATGAGCAGTTCTTC. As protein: CASSRDTSGNYNEQFF.

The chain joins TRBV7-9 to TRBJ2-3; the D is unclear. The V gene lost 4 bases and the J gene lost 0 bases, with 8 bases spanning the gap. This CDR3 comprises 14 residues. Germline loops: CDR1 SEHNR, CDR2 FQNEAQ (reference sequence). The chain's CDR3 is CASSSLISTDTQYF. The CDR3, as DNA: TGTGCCAGCAGCTCTCTTATTAGCACAGATACGCAGTATTTT.

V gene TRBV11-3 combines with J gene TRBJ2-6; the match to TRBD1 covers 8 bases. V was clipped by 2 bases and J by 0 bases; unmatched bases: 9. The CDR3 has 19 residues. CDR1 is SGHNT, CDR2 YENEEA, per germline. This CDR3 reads CASSLIGQGFDSGANVLTF. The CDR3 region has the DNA TGTGCCAGCAGCTTAATCGGACAGGGTTTCGACTCTGGGGCCAACGTCCTGACTTTC.

As DNA, the CDR3 is TGTGCCAGCAGTTTGGCGGCAGGGGGCGCGTACGAGCAGTACTTC. Amino acid sequence: CASSLAAGGAYEQYF. V and J are TRBV27 and TRBJ2-7, with 8 bases matching TRBD1. The ends lost 3 bases at V and 4 bases at J; junction bases unmatched: 8. The CDR3 totals 15 residues. The germline V gene has CDR1 MNHEY and CDR2 SMNVEV (reference sequence).

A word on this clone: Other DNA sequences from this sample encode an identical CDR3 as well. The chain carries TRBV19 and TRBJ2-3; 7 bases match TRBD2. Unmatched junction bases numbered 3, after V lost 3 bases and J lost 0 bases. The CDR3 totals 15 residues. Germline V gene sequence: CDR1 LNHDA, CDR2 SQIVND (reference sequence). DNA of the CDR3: TGTGCCAGTAGTATTCGTAGCGGGAGCACAGATACGCAGTATTTT. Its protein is CASSIRSGSTDTQYF.

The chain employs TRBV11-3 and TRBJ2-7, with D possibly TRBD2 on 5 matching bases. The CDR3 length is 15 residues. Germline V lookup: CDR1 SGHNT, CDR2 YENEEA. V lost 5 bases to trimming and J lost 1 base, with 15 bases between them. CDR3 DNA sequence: TGTGCCAGCAGCCGACCTGGGAGTTGGTCCTACGAGCAGTACTTC. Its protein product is CASSRPGSWSYEQYF.

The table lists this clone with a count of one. The CDR3 spells CASSLAGFDGYTF. For the CDR3, the DNA is TGTGCCAGCAGCTTGGCAGGGTTCGATGGCTACACCTTC. The chain has TRBV5-6 and TRBJ1-2, with a weak D call TRBD1 (5 bases). This CDR3 has 13 amino acids. Trimming removed 0 bases from V and 6 bases from J, with 9 bases in between. CDR1 and CDR2 from the germline V gene are SGHDT and YYEEEE.

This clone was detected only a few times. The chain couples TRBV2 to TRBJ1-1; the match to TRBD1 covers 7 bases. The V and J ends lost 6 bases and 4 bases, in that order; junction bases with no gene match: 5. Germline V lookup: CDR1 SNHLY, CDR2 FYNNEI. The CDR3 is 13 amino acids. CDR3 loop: CASRQDRLTEAFF. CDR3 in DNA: TGTGCCAGCAGACAGGACAGGCTCACTGAAGCTTTCTTT.

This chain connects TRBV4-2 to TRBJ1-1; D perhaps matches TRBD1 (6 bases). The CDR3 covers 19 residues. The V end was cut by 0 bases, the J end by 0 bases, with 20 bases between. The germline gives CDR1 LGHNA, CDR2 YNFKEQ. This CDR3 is CASSQDVYRTDFLNTEAFF. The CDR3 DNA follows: TGTGCCAGCAGCCAAGATGTGTATAGGACAGACTTCTTGAACACTGAAGCTTTCTTT.

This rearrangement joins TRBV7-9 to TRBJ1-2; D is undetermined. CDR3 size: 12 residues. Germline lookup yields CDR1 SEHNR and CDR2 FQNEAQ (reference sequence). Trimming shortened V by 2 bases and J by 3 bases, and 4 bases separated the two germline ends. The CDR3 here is CASSLRDYGYTF. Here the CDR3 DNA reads TGTGCCAGCAGCTTACGGGACTATGGCTACACCTTC.

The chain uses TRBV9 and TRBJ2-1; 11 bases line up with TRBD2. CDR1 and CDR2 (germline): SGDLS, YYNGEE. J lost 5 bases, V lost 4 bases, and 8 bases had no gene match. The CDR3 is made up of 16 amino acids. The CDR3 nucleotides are TGTGCCAGCAGCAAAGAGGGGACTAGCGGTAACAATGAGCAGTTCTTC. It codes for CASSKEGTSGNNEQFF.

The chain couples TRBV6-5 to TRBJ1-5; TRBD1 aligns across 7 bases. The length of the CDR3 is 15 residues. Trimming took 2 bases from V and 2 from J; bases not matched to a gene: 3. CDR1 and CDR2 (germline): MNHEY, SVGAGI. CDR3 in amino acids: CASSYTGQGNQPQHF. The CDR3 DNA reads TGTGCCAGCAGTTACACAGGACAGGGCAATCAGCCCCAGCATTTT.

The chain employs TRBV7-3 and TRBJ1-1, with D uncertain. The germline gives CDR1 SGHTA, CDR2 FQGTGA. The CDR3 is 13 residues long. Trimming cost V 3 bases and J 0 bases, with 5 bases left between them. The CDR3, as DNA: TGTGCCAGCAGCTTCTGGATGAACACTGAAGCTTTCTTT. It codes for CASSFWMNTEAFF. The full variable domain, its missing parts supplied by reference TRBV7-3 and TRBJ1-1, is GAGVSQTPSNKVTEKGKYVELRCDPISGHTALYWYRQSLGQGPEFLIYFQGTGAADDSGLPNDRFFAVRPEGSVSTLKIQRTERGDSAVYLCASSFWMNTEAFFGQGTRLTVV.

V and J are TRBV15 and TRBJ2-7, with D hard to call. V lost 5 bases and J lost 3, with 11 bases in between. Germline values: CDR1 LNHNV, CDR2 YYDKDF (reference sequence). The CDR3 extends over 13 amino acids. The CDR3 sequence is CATSSSTYYEQYF. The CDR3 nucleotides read TGTGCCACCAGCTCGAGTACCTACTACGAGCAGTACTTC.

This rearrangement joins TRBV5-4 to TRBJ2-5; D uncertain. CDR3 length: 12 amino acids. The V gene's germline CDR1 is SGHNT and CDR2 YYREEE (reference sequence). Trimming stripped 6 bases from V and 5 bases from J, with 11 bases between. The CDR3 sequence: CASNQWGETQYF. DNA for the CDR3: TGTGCCAGCAATCAGTGGGGTGAGACCCAGTACTTC.